This T cell receptor (beta chain) was identified in a study of shared clonotypes between healthy human individuals. Only one count was recorded for this clone. Sequencing used immunoSEQ multiplex PCR; TCRdb keeps in-frame clones, though not all of them. Of about 2.4 million clones listed, roughly 93% were seen once; the top ten hold about 0.38%. The source is a man aged 18 to 30 in good health. Some clones in this sample may be carry-over from other donors' samples. The specimen sequenced was naive CD4+ T cells from PBMCs. Subset indicated: CD45RA+ positively selected.

The chain's CDR3 is CASSLQWTGVTEAFF. Written as DNA, the CDR3 is TGTGCCAGTAGCCTCCAATGGACAGGGGTCACTGAAGCTTTCTTT. This chain links TRBV19 with TRBJ1-1, with 9 nucleotides matching TRBD1. CDR1 and CDR2 from the germline V gene are LNHDA and SQIVND (reference sequence). The CDR3 consists of 15 residues. With 6 bases clipped from V and 4 bases from J, the junction kept 9 bases outside the gene matches.